These T cell receptor beta chains were read from a single sample in a study of blood T cell repertoires in COVID-19. The protocol was immunoSEQ multiplex PCR, while the TCRdb copy is restricted to in-frame clones and leaves out a portion. The sample records 65,000 to 85,000 clones, around 87% being singletons. The sequenced material came from peripheral blood. These TCRs come from a woman aged 18-29 years with acute or convalescent COVID-19. Each CDR3 is given with its conserved first and last residue. The D gene is left open where the match is weak. Not all rows give a size; the values are once, few, many and, for expanded clones, a class.

V	D	size	J	DNA	CDR3
TRBV7-8	TRBD1	NA	TRBJ1-4	TGTGCCAGCAGCTTAGGGACAGGGACAAATGAAAAACTGTTTTTT	CASSLGTGTNEKLFF
TRBV6-6	TRBD1	once	TRBJ1-3	TGTGCCAGCAGCCGAGGGACAGGGGGCTCTGGAAACACCATATATTTT	CASSRGTGGSGNTIYF
TRBV3-1/TRBV3-2	TRBD1	NA	TRBJ1-2	TGTGCCAGCAGCCAAGGACAGGGGGCGCGCGGGGGCTACACCTTC	CASSQGQGARGGYTF
TRBV11-2	NA	once	TRBJ1-6	TGTGCCAGCAGCTTAGATCAGTGGGAGGGAAATAATTCACCCCTCCACTTT	CASSLDQWEGNNSPLHF
TRBV14	TRBD1	hyperexpanded	TRBJ1-1	TGTGCCAGCAGCCGATACTCAGGGGGCTCAGAAGCTTTCTTT	CASSRYSGGSEAFF
TRBV28	NA	NA	TRBJ1-1	TGTGCCAGCAGTAAACAGACAGGCACCGAAGCTTTCTTT	CASSKQTGTEAFF
TRBV3-1/TRBV3-2	NA	NA	TRBJ2-1	TGTGCCAGCAGTCGCCTCCAGGAGCAGTTCTTC	CASSRLQEQFF
TRBV25-1	TRBD1	NA	TRBJ1-3	TGTGCCAGGGAAGCAGGGGGCGCGTTTTCCGGAAACACCATATATTTT	CAREAGGAFSGNTIYF
TRBV3-1/TRBV3-2	NA	NA	TRBJ1-1	TGTGCCAGCAGCCGGCAGAACACTGAAGCTTTCTTT	CASSRQNTEAFF
TRBV4-3	TRBD1	few	TRBJ1-4	TGCGCCAGCAGCCGAACCCCTGACAGGGGGCTAGAAAAACTGTTTTTT	CASSRTPDRGLEKLFF
TRBV11-2	TRBD1	NA	TRBJ1-1	TGTGCCAGCAGCTTAGGGCCCCCCCCGACAGGGTTGAACACTGAAGCTTTCTTT	CASSLGPPPTGLNTEAFF
TRBV30	NA	NA	TRBJ1-1	TGTGCCTGGAGCCGGACAGCGAACACTGAAGCTTTCTTT	CAWSRTANTEAFF
TRBV18	NA	NA	TRBJ2-3	TGTGCCAGCTCCACACAGGCCCTAGGCACAGATACGCAGTATTTT	CASSTQALGTDTQYF
TRBV4-1	NA	NA	TRBJ1-4	TGCGCCAGCAGCCAAGTCGGGAAGGGTGAAAAACTGTTTTTT	CASSQVGKGEKLFF
TRBV18	TRBD1	NA	TRBJ2-2	TGTGCCAGCTCACCGTCGGGACAGGGGGCGAGCGGGGAGCTGTTTTTT	CASSPSGQGASGELFF
TRBV6-2/TRBV6-3	TRBD2	medium-sized	TRBJ2-1	TGTGCCAGCAGTTACGCCACTAGCGGGACCAATGAGCAGTTCTTC	CASSYATSGTNEQFF
TRBV10-1	TRBD2	NA	TRBJ2-3	TGCGCCAGCTTGAGGCTAGCGGGGGAAAGCACAGATACGCAGTATTTT	CASLRLAGESTDTQYF
TRBV4-1	NA	NA	TRBJ2-6	TGCGCCAGCAGCCAAGATCAGTGGCGGGGGGCCAACGTCCTGACTTTC	CASSQDQWRGANVLTF
TRBV5-1	NA	NA	TRBJ1-6	TGCGCCAGCAGCTTGGACAGTTATAATTCACCCCTCCACTTT	CASSLDSYNSPLHF
TRBV6-1	TRBD1	once	TRBJ2-7	TGTGCCAGCAGTGATGGAGGGCGGGGACAGGGGACCTACGAGCAGTACTTC	CASSDGGRGQGTYEQYF
TRBV13	NA	NA	TRBJ1-6	TGTGCCAGCAGCTTAGCGGGTTCACCCCTCCACTTT	CASSLAGSPLHF
TRBV11-2	TRBD2	NA	TRBJ2-7	TGTGCCAGCAGCTTATCATTCCAGCGGGAGTTGGGCTACGAGCAGTACTTC	CASSLSFQRELGYEQYF
TRBV14	TRBD2	few	TRBJ2-1	TGTGCCAGCAGCCAAGGAATAGTTGGGAGGGCCCGGGAGCAGTTCTTC	CASSQGIVGRAREQFF
TRBV3-1/TRBV3-2	NA	NA	TRBJ2-5	TGTGCCAGCAGTCAAACCCCCCGTAGCGAGACCCAGTACTTC	CASSQTPRSETQYF
TRBV6-2/TRBV6-3	NA	NA	TRBJ2-3	TGTGCCAGCAGTTACTGGGGACTTACAGATACGCAGTATTTT	CASSYWGLTDTQYF
TRBV4-2	TRBD2	NA	TRBJ2-7	TGTGCCAGCAGCCAAGATGTAGCGGGGGGTGGCGAGCAGTACTTC	CASSQDVAGGGEQYF
TRBV15	NA	few	TRBJ2-4	TGTGCCACCAGCGCCGGATTGGGTTCCTCAGGAAACATTCAGTACTTC	CATSAGLGSSGNIQYF
TRBV3-1/TRBV3-2	TRBD1	NA	TRBJ1-2	TGTGCCAGCAGCCCTAAGGGGACAGGGCCTGGCTACACCTTC	CASSPKGTGPGYTF
TRBV4-2	TRBD1	NA	TRBJ1-5	TGTGCCAGCAGCTATGGACAGGGTACGCAGCCCCAGCATTTT	CASSYGQGTQPQHF
TRBV5-1	TRBD1	NA	TRBJ2-1	TGCGCCAGCAGCGTAGTCTTCTCCGGGACAGGGAGCAATGAGCAGTTCTTC	CASSVVFSGTGSNEQFF
TRBV6-5	NA	NA	TRBJ1-2	TGTGCCAGCAGTTCCCGGGACTTAGGAAGCTACACCTTC	CASSSRDLGSYTF
TRBV7-2	TRBD1	few	TRBJ1-1	TGTGCCAGCAGTGCCCGATTGGCGGGACAGGGGACTGAAGCTTTCTTT	CASSARLAGQGTEAFF
TRBV6-5	TRBD2	NA	TRBJ2-2	TGTGCCAGCAGAATAGCGGGGACGAACACCGGGGAGCTGTTTTTT	CASRIAGTNTGELFF
TRBV19	TRBD1	few	TRBJ1-4	TGTGCCAGTAGTGTTTGGACAGGGGGAGAGGAAAAACTGTTTTTT	CASSVWTGGEEKLFF
TRBV5-1	TRBD2	once	TRBJ2-1	TGCGCCAGCAGCTTGGAACTAGCGGTACTTACTGGAGAGCAGTTCTTC	CASSLELAVLTGEQFF
TRBV9	NA	few	TRBJ1-2	TGTGCCAGCAGCGATCAACCGGGACACTTAAACTATGGCTACACCTTC	CASSDQPGHLNYGYTF
TRBV7-9	TRBD1	NA	TRBJ2-7	TGTGCCAGCAGCCCATTCCTTAGACAGGGAGCTTACGAGCAGTACTTC	CASSPFLRQGAYEQYF
TRBV2	NA	NA	TRBJ1-5	TGTGCCAGCAGTGCTGGACAGAACGTCCAGCCCCAGCATTTT	CASSAGQNVQPQHF